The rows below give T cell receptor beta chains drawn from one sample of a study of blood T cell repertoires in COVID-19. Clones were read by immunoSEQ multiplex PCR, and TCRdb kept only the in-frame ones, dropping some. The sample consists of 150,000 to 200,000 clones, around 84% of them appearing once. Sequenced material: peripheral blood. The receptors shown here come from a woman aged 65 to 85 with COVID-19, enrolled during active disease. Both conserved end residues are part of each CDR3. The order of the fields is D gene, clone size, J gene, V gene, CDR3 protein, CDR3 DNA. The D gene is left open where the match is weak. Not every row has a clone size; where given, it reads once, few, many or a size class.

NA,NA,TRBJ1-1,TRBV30,CAWSAGTKEAFF,TGTGCCTGGAGTGCCGGGACAAAAGAAGCTTTCTTT
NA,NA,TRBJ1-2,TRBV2,CASREVENYGYTF,TGTGCCAGCAGGGAGGTGGAAAACTATGGCTACACCTTC
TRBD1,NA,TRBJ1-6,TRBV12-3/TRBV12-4,CASRGQLNSPLHF,TGTGCCAGCAGGGGACAGCTTAATTCACCCCTCCACTTT
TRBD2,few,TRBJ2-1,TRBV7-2,CASSYGLADNEQFF,TGTGCCAGCAGCTATGGACTAGCGGACAATGAGCAGTTCTTC
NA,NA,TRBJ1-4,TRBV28,CASTHWGGRATNEKLFF,TGTGCCAGCACTCACTGGGGCGGTCGTGCAACTAATGAAAAACTGTTTTTT
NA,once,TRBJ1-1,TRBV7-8,CASSRGRGGTEAFF,TGTGCCAGCAGCCGAGGTAGGGGGGGGACTGAAGCTTTCTTT
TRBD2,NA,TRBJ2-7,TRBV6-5,CASSYKRESYEQYF,TGTGCCAGCAGTTATAAGCGGGAGAGCTACGAGCAGTACTTC
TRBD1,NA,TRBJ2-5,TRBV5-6,CASTLFGQGQETQYF,TGTGCCAGCACATTGTTTGGACAGGGCCAAGAGACCCAGTACTTC
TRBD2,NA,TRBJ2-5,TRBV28,CASSSTSGGVETQYF,TGTGCCAGCAGCTCGACTAGCGGGGGGGTAGAGACCCAGTACTTC
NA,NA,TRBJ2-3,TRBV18,CASSPPRGGRTDTQYF,TGTGCCAGCTCACCACCGAGGGGGGGCCGCACAGATACGCAGTATTTT
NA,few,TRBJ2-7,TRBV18,CASSRLGDYEQYF,TGTGCCAGCTCACGATTGGGAGACTACGAGCAGTACTTC
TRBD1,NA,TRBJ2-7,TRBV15,CATSRSTGGYDEQYF,TGTGCCACCAGCAGATCTACAGGGGGCTACGACGAGCAGTACTTC
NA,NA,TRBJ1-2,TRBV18,CASSPRAEYGYTF,TGTGCCAGCTCACCACGCGCGGAATATGGCTACACCTTC
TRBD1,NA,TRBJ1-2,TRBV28,CASSSPFDRVPYGYTF,TGTGCCAGCAGTTCCCCGTTCGACAGGGTCCCCTATGGCTACACCTTC
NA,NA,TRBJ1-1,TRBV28,CASSLSRPPEAFF,TGTGCCAGCAGTTTATCCCGTCCCCCTGAAGCTTTCTTT
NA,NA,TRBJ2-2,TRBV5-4,CASSFVEHGELFF,TGTGCCAGCAGCTTCGTTGAGCACGGGGAGCTGTTTTTT
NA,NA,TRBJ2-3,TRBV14,CASSQISGTDTQYF,TGTGCCAGCAGCCAAATATCAGGCACAGATACGCAGTATTTT